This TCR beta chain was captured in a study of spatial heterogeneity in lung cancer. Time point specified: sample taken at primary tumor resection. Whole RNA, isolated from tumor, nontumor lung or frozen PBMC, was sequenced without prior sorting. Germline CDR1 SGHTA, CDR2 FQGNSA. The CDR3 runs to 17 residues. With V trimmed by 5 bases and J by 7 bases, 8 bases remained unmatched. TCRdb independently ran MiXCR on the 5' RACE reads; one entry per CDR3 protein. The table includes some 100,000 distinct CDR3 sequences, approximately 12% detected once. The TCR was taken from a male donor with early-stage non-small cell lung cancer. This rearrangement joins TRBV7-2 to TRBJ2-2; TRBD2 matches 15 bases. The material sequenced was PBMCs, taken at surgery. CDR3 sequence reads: CASSPPGLAGGIGELFF. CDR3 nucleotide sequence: TGTGCCAGCAGCCCCCCGGGACTAGCGGGGGGAATCGGGGAGCTGTTTTTT.